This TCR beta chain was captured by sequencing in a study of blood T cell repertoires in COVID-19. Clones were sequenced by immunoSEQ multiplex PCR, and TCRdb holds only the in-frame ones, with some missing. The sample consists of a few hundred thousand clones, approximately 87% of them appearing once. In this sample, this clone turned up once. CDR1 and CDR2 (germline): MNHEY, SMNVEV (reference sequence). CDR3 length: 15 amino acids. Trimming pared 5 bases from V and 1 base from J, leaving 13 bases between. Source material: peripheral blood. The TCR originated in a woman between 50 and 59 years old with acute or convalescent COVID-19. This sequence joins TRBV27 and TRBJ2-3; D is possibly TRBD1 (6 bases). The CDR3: CASSATGLRTDTQYF. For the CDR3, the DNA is TGTGCCAGCAGTGCTACAGGGTTACGCACAGATACGCAGTATTTT.